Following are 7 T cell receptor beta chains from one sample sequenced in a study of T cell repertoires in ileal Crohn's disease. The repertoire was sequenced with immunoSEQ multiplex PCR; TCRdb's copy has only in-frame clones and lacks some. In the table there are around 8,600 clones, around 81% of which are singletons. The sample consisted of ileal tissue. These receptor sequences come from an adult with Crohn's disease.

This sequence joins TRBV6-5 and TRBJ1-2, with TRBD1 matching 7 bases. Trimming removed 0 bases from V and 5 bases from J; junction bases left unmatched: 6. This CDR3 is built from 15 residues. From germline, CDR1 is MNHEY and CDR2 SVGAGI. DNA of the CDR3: TGTGCCAGCAGTTACTCGAGGGCAGGGGGGTATGGCTACACCTTC. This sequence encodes CASSYSRAGGYGYTF.

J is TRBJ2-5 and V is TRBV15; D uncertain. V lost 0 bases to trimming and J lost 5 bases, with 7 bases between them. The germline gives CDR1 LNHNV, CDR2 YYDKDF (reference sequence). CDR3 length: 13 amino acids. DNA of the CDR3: TGTGCCACCAGCAGAGATTCCGGGGAGACCCAGTACTTC. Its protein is CATSRDSGETQYF.

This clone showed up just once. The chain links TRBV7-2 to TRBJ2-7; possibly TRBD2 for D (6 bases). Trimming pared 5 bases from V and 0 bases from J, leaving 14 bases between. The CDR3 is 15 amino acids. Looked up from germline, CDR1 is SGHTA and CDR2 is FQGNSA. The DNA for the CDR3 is TGTGCCAGCAGCCTTCTAGCGTCTAGCTCCTACGAGCAGTACTTC. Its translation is CASSLLASSSYEQYF.

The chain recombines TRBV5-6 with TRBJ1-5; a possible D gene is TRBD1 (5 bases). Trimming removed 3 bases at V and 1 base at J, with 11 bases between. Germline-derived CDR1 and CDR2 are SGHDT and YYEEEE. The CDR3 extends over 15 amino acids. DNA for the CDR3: TGTGCCAGCAGCTACGGGGGGGTAAGCAATCAGCCCCAGCATTTT. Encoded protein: CASSYGGVSNQPQHF.

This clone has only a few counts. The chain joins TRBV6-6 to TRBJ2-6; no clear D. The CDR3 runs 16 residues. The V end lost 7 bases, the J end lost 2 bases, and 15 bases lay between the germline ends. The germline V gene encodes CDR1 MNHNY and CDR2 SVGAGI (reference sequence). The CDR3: CASTTVNEAGANVLTF. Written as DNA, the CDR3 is TGTGCCAGCACCACTGTTAACGAAGCTGGGGCCAACGTCCTGACTTTC.

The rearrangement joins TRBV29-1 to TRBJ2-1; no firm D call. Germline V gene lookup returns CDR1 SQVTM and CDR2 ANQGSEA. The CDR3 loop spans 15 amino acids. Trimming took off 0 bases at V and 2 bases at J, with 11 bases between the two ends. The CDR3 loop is CSVEEWAAPYNEQFF. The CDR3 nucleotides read TGCAGCGTTGAAGAATGGGCTGCACCCTACAATGAGCAGTTCTTC.

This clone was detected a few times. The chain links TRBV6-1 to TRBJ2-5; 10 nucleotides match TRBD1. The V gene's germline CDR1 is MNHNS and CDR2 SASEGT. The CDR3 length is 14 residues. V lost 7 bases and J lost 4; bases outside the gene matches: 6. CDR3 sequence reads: CASTPWTGGETQYF. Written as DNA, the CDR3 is TGTGCCAGCACCCCGTGGACAGGGGGAGAGACCCAGTACTTC.